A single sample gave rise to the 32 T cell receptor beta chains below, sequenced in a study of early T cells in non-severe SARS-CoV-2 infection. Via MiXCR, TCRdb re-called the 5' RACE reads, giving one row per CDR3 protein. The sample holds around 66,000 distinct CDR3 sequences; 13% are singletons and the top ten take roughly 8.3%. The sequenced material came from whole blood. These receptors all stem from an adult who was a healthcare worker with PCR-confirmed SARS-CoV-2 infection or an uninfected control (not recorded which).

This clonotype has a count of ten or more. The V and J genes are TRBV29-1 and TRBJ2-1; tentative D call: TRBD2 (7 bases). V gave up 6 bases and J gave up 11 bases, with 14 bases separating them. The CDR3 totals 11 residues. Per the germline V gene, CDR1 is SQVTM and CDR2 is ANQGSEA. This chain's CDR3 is CSVGGASQQFF. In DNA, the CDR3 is TGCAGCGTAGGGGGGGCTAGCCAGCAGTTCTTC.

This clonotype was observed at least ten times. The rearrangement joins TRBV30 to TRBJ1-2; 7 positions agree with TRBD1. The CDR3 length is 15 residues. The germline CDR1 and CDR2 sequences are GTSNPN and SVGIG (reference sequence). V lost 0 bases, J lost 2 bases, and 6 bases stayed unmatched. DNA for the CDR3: TGTGCCTGGAGTGTACAGGGGTTCGGGAACTATGGCTACACCTTC. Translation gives CAWSVQGFGNYGYTF.

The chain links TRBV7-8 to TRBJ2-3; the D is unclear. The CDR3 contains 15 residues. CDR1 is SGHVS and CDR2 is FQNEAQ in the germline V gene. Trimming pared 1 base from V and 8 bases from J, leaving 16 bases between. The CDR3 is CASSLVTVPAGTQYF. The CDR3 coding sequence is TGTGCCAGCAGCTTAGTGACGGTACCCGCAGGTACGCAGTATTTT.

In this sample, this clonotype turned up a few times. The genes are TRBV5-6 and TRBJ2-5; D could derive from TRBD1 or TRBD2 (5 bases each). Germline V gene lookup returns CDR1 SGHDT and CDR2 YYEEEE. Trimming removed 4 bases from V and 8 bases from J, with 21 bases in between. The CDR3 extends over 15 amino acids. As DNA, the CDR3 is TGTGCCAGCAGCCCGACCGGGACGGGTTCTGAAACCCAGTACTTC. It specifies CASSPTGTGSETQYF.

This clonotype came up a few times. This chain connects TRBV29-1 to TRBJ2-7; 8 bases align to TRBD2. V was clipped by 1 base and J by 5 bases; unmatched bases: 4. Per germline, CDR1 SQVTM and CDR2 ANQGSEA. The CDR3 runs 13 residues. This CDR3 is CSVEGGLVDEQYF. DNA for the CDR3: TGCAGCGTTGAAGGGGGACTAGTGGACGAGCAGTACTTC.

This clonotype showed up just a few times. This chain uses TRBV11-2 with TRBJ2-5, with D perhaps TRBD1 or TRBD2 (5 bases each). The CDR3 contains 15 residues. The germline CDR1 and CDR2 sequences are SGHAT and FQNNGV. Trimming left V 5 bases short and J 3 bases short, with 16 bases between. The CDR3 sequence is CASSLDLGTEETQYF. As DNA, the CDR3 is TGTGCCAGCAGCCTTGATCTCGGGACGGAAGAGACCCAGTACTTC.

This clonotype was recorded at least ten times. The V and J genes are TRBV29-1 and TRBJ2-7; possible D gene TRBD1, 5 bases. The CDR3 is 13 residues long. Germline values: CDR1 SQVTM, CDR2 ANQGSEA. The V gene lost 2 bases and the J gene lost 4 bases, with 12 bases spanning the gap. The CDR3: CSVEFGQEYEQYF. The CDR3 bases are TGCAGCGTTGAATTCGGACAAGAGTACGAGCAGTACTTC.

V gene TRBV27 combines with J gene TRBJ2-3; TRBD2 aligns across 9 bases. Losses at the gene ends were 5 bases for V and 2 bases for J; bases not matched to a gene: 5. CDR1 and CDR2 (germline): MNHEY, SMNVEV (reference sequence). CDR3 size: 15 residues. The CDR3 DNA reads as TGTGCCAGCAGTATCCTAGCGGGATCCACAGATACGCAGTATTTT. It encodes CASSILAGSTDTQYF.

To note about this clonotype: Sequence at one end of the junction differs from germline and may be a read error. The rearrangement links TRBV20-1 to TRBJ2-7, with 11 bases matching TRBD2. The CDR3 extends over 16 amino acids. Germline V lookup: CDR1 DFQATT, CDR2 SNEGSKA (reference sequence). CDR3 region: CSASPQETSGIDEQYF. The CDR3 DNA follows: TGCAGTGCTAGCCCCCAGGAGACTAGCGGGATTGACGAACAGTACTTC.

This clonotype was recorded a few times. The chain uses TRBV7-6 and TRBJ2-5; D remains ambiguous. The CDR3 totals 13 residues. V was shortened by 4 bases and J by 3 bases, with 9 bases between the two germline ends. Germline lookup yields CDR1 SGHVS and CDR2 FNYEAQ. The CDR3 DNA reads TGTGCCAGCAGCTCGATGACAAAAGAGACCCAGTACTTC. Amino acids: CASSSMTKETQYF.

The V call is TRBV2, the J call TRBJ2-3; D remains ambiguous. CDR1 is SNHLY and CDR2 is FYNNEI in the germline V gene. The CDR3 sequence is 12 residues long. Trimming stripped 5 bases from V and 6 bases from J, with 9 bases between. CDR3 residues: CASSSVVDTQYF. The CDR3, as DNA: TGTGCCAGCAGTTCGGTGGTGGATACGCAGTATTTT.

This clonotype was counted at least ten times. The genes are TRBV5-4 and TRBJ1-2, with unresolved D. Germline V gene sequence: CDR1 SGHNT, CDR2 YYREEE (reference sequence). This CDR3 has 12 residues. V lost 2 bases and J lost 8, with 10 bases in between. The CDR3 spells CASSLQTKGYTF. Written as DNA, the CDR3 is TGTGCCAGCAGCTTACAGACGAAGGGCTACACCTTC.

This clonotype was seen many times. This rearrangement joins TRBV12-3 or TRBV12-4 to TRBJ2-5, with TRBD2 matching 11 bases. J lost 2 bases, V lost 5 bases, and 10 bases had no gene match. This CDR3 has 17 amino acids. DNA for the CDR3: TGTGCCAGCAGTCCAGAACCGGGACTAGCGGCACAAGAGACCCAGTACTTC. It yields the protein CASSPEPGLAAQETQYF.

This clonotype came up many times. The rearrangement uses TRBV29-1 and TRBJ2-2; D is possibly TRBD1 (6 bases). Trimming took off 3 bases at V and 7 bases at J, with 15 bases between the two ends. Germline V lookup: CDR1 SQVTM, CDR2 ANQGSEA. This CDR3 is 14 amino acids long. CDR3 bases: TGCAGCGTTGAGAGTGGGCAGGGGATCGGGGAGCTGTTTTTT. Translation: CSVESGQGIGELFF.

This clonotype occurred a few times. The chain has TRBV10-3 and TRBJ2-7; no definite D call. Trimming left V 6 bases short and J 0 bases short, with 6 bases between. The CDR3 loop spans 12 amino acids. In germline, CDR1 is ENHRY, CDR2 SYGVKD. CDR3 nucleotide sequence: TGTGCCATCAGATCAATCTCCTACGAGCAGTACTTC. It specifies CAIRSISYEQYF.

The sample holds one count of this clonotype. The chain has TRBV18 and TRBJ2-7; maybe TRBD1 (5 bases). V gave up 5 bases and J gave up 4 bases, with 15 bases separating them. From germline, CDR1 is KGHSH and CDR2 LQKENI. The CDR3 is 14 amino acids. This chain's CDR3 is CASSADMGPYEQYF. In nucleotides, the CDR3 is TGTGCCAGCTCAGCGGACATGGGGCCGTACGAGCAGTACTTC.

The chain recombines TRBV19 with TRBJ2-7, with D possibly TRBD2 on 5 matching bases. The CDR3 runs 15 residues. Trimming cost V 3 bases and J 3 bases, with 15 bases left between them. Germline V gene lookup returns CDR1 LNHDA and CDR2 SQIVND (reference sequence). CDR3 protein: CASSMESGADYEQYF. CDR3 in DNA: TGTGCCAGTAGTATGGAGAGCGGAGCAGACTACGAGCAGTACTTC.

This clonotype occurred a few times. CDR3 sequence reads: CASRSAGGPYEQYF. The CDR3 nucleotides are TGTGCCAGCCGATCAGCGGGAGGGCCCTACGAGCAGTACTTC. The chain carries TRBV6-2 or TRBV6-3 and TRBJ2-7; 10 nucleotides agree with TRBD2. The CDR3 sequence is 14 residues long. V was pared by 8 bases and J by 2 bases, with 6 bases of the junction left unmatched. Germline CDR1 MNHEY, CDR2 SVGEGT.

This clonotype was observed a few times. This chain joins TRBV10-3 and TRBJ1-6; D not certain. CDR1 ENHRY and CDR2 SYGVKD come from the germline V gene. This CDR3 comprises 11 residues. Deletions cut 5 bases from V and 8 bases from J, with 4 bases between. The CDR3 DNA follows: TGTGCCATCAGTACCCATTCACCCCTCCACTTT. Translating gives CAISTHSPLHF.

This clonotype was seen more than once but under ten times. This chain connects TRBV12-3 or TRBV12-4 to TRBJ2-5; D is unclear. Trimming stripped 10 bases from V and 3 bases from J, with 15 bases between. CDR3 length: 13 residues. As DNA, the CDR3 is TGTGCCACCCGACGGATGATAAAAGAGACCCAGTACTTC. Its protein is CATRRMIKETQYF.

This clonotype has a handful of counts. The CDR3 bases are TGTGCCAGCAGCGTAGTGGCAGGGACAGCAGATACGCAGTATTTT. Protein: CASSVVAGTADTQYF. The chain employs TRBV9 and TRBJ2-3; 7 bases fit TRBD1. J lost 4 bases, V lost 0 bases, and 5 bases had no gene match. The CDR3 runs to 15 residues. Germline values: CDR1 SGDLS, CDR2 YYNGEE.

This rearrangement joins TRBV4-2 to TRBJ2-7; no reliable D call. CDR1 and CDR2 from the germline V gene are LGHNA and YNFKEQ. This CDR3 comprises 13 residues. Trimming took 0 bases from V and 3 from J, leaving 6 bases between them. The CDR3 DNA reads TGTGCCAGCAGCCAAGAGGTGGGCTACGAGCAGTACTTC. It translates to CASSQEVGYEQYF.

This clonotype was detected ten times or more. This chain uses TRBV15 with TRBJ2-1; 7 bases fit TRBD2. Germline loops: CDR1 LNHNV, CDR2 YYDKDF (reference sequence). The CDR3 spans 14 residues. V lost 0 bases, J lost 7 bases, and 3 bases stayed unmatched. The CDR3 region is CATSRDPGGNEQFF. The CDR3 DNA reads TGTGCCACCAGCAGAGACCCGGGAGGAAATGAGCAGTTCTTC. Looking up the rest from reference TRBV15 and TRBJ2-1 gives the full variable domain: DAMVIQNPRYQVTQFGKPVTLSCSQTLNHNVMYWYQQKSSQAPKLLFHYYDKDFNNEADTPDNFQSRRPNTSFCFLDIRSPGLGDTAMYLCATSRDPGGNEQFFGPGTRLTVL.

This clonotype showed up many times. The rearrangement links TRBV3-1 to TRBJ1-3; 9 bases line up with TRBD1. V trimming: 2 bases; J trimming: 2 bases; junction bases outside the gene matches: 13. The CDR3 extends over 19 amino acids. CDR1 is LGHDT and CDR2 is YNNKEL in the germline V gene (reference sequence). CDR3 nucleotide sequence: TGTGCCAGCAGCCAATCTTTTGGGGAGGGACAGGGTCCTGGAAACACCATATATTTT. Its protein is CASSQSFGEGQGPGNTIYF.

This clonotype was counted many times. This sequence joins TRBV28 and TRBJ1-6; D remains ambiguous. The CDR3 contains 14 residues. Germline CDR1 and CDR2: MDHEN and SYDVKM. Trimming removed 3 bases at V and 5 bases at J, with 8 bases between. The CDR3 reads CASSLGGNNSPLHF. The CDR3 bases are TGTGCCAGCAGTTTGGGTGGTAATAATTCACCCCTCCACTTT.

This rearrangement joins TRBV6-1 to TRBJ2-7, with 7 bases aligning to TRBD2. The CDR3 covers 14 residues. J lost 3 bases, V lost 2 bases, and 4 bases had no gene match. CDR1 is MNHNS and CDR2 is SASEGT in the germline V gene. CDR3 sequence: CASSERTGGYEQYF. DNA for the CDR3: TGTGCCAGCAGTGAAAGAACGGGAGGCTACGAGCAGTACTTC.

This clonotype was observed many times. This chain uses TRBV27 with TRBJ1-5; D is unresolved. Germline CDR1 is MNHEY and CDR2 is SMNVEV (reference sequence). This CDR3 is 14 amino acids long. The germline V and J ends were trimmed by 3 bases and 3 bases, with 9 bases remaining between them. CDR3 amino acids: CASSLKMYNQPQHF. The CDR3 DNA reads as TGTGCCAGCAGTTTGAAGATGTACAATCAGCCCCAGCATTTT.

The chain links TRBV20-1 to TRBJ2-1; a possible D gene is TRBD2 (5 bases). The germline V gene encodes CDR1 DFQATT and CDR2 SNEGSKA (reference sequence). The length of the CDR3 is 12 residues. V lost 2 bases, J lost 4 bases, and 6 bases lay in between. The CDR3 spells CSARPGYNEQFF. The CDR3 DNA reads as TGCAGTGCTAGACCGGGGTACAATGAGCAGTTCTTC.

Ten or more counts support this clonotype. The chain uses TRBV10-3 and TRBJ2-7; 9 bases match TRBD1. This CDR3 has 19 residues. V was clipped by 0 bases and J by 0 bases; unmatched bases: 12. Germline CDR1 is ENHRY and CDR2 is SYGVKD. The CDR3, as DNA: TGTGCCATCAGTGAGTCATACGGACAGGGGCCTTCTTCCTCCTACGAGCAGTACTTC. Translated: CAISESYGQGPSSSYEQYF.

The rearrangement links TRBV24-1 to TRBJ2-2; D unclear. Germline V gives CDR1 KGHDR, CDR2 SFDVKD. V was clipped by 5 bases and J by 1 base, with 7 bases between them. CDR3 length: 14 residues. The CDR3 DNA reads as TGTGCCACCAGTGCCTCCGGGAACACCGGGGAGCTGTTTTTT. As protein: CATSASGNTGELFF.

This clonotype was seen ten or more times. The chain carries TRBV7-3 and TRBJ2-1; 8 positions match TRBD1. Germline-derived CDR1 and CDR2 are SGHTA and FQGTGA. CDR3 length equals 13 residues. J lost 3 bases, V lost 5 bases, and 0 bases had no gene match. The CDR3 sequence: CASSGQGYNEQFF. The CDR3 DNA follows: TGTGCCAGCAGCGGACAGGGCTACAATGAGCAGTTCTTC.

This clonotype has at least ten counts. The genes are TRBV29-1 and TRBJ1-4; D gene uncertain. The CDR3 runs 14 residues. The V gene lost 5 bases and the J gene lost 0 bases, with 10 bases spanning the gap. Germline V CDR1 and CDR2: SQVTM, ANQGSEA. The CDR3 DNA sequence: TGCAGCGTTATAGGCAGCGCAACTAATGAAAAACTGTTTTTT. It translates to CSVIGSATNEKLFF.